A selection of T cell receptor beta chains follows, all from one sample in a study of vaccination and CD4 T cells after COVID-19. No antigen is known for these receptors. TCRdb re-called the PCR reads through MiXCR, storing one row per CDR3 protein. Of approximately 10,000 distinct CDR3 sequences listed, 37% were seen once; the top ten hold more than 15%. Sample: CD4+ T cells from blood, cultured in vitro. The origin of the receptors is a human donor in good health. Both conserved end residues are part of each CDR3. A D gene is named only where the DNA matches it firmly. Clone sizes are given selectively: once, few, many, or a class where the clone is expanded.

clone size: few; D gene: TRBD1; J gene: TRBJ1-2; V gene: TRBV5-6; CDR3 length: 13; CDR3 protein: CASSLRQGDGYTF; CDR3 DNA: TGTGCCAGCAGCTTAAGACAGGGGGATGGCTACACCTTC
clone size: .; D gene: .; J gene: TRBJ2-7; V gene: TRBV20-1; CDR3 length: 13; CDR3 protein: CSARQSGFYEQYF; CDR3 DNA: TGCAGTGCTAGACAGAGTGGGTTCTACGAGCAGTACTTC
clone size: few; D gene: .; J gene: TRBJ2-5; V gene: TRBV27; CDR3 length: 15; CDR3 protein: CASSFDREGQETQYF; CDR3 DNA: TGTGCCAGCAGTTTTGACAGGGAGGGACAGGAGACCCAGTACTTC
clone size: few; D gene: .; J gene: TRBJ1-5; V gene: TRBV19; CDR3 length: 15; CDR3 protein: CASSISRDGRQPQHF; CDR3 DNA: TGTGCCAGTAGTATAAGTAGGGACGGACGTCAGCCCCAGCATTTT
clone size: .; D gene: TRBD2; J gene: TRBJ2-5; V gene: TRBV20-1; CDR3 length: 17; CDR3 protein: CSARDLTSGFPQETQYF; CDR3 DNA: TGCAGTGCTAGAGATTTGACTAGCGGGTTCCCCCAAGAGACCCAGTACTTC
clone size: few; D gene: .; J gene: TRBJ2-3; V gene: TRBV15; CDR3 length: 15; CDR3 protein: CATSRDLPSTDTQYF; CDR3 DNA: TGTGCCACCAGCAGAGATCTACCGAGCACAGATACGCAGTATTTT
clone size: .; D gene: TRBD1; J gene: TRBJ1-1; V gene: TRBV5-1; CDR3 length: 17; CDR3 protein: CASSSGARQGARTEAFF; CDR3 DNA: TGCGCCAGCAGCTCGGGGGCCCGACAGGGGGCGCGGACTGAAGCTTTCTTT
clone size: .; D gene: .; J gene: TRBJ1-1; V gene: TRBV27; CDR3 length: 12; CDR3 protein: CASRGTAPEAFF; CDR3 DNA: TGTGCCAGCAGGGGGACGGCCCCTGAAGCTTTCTTT
clone size: .; D gene: .; J gene: TRBJ1-5; V gene: TRBV6-5; CDR3 length: 15; CDR3 protein: CASSSDKLSNQPQHF; CDR3 DNA: TGTGCCAGCAGTTCGGACAAACTAAGCAATCAGCCCCAGCATTTT
clone size: .; D gene: .; J gene: TRBJ1-2; V gene: TRBV19; CDR3 length: 13; CDR3 protein: CASSRTTNYGYTF; CDR3 DNA: TGTGCCAGTAGCAGGACTACTAACTATGGCTACACCTTC
clone size: .; D gene: TRBD2; J gene: TRBJ2-1; V gene: TRBV20-1; CDR3 length: 13; CDR3 protein: CSSRVAGYNEQFF; CDR3 DNA: TGCAGTTCCCGGGTAGCGGGGTACAATGAGCAGTTCTTC
clone size: few; D gene: .; J gene: TRBJ1-5; V gene: TRBV28; CDR3 length: 13; CDR3 protein: CASSYGRDQPQHF; CDR3 DNA: TGTGCCAGCAGTTATGGTCGGGATCAGCCCCAGCATTTT
clone size: few; D gene: TRBD2; J gene: TRBJ2-3; V gene: TRBV28; CDR3 length: 14; CDR3 protein: CASSSGGPPDTQYF; CDR3 DNA: TGTGCCAGTAGTTCGGGAGGGCCCCCAGATACGCAGTATTTT
clone size: .; D gene: .; J gene: TRBJ1-3; V gene: TRBV12-3/TRBV12-4; CDR3 length: 14; CDR3 protein: CASSSPRIRNTIYF; CDR3 DNA: TGTGCCAGCAGTTCCCCTCGGATCCGAAACACCATATATTTT
clone size: .; D gene: .; J gene: TRBJ1-6; V gene: TRBV6-1; CDR3 length: 15; CDR3 protein: CASRDQGGSTSPLHF; CDR3 DNA: TGTGCCAGCAGGGACCAAGGGGGATCAACTTCACCCCTCCACTTT
clone size: once; D gene: .; J gene: TRBJ2-1; V gene: TRBV29-1; CDR3 length: 10; CDR3 protein: CSGKDYEQFF; CDR3 DNA: TGCAGCGGGAAAGATTATGAGCAGTTCTTC